Presented here are 21 T cell receptor beta chains from one specimen sequenced in a study of post-analysis software for immune sequencing data. Unique molecular identifiers had been added to the TCR beta cDNA libraries. TCRdb reanalysed the PCR reads using MiXCR and keeps one entry per CDR3 protein. The sample records about 760,000 distinct CDR3 sequences, approximately 30% being singletons. Findings and limits, study-wide: Four or five TRBV segments, TRBV5-6, TRBV5-1 and TRBV20-1 among them, were found more frequent in patients than controls.

No antigen has been assigned to these receptors. The sequenced material came from blood. These receptors were taken from a girl aged 10-17 years with multiple sclerosis.

This chain uses TRBV20-1 with TRBJ2-1; D is ambiguous. Per the germline V gene, CDR1 is DFQATT and CDR2 is SNEGSKA (reference sequence). The CDR3 runs 15 residues. The V gene lost 2 bases and the J gene lost 0 bases, with 11 bases spanning the gap. CDR3 protein: CSARSQWSSYNEQFF. In DNA form, the CDR3 reads TGCAGTGCTAGATCCCAGTGGAGCTCCTACAATGAGCAGTTCTTC.

This clonotype was detected a few times. The chain uses TRBV20-1 and TRBJ1-6, with 9 nucleotides matching TRBD1. The junction had 13 bases not matched to a gene; V was cut back by 6 bases and J by 10 bases. The CDR3 length is 15 residues. Germline V gene data show CDR1 as DFQATT and CDR2 as SNEGSKA (reference sequence). DNA for the CDR3: TGCAGTGCCGTCGTTCGGGACAGGGAATACTCACCCCTCCACTTT. Its protein is CSAVVRDREYSPLHF.

The chain recombines TRBV7-2 with TRBJ2-5; 10 nucleotides match TRBD2. Germline V gene sequence: CDR1 SGHTA, CDR2 FQGNSA. CDR3 length: 17 amino acids. The V segment lost 1 base and the J segment 4 bases; nucleotides outside the gene matches: 9. The DNA of the CDR3 is TGTGCCAGCAGCTTAGATTCTAGCGGGAGTGGCAGAGAGACCCAGTACTTC. This encodes CASSLDSSGSGRETQYF.

The chain has TRBV6-2 or TRBV6-3 and TRBJ1-2; D not certain. The V gene lost 7 bases and the J gene lost 8 bases, with 23 bases spanning the gap. From germline, CDR1 is MNHEY and CDR2 SVGEGT. The CDR3 runs 15 residues. The CDR3 protein is CASNLLPGNGRGYTF. The CDR3 coding sequence is TGTGCCAGCAATCTCTTGCCGGGAAACGGGAGAGGCTACACCTTC.

This clonotype has a count of ten or more. The chain uses TRBV29-1 and TRBJ2-7, with 11 positions matching TRBD1. The CDR3 extends over 14 amino acids. V was clipped by 4 bases and J by 1 base; unmatched bases: 3. Germline CDR1 reads SQVTM; CDR2 reads ANQGSEA. CDR3 sequence reads: CSVVGTGGSYEQYF. DNA of the CDR3: TGCAGCGTTGTAGGGACAGGGGGATCCTACGAGCAGTACTTC.

A few counts support this clonotype. J is TRBJ2-1 and V is TRBV7-6; possible D gene TRBD2, 7 bases. Germline V CDR1 and CDR2: SGHVS, FNYEAQ. V shed 7 bases and J shed 4 bases, with 23 bases lying between them. The CDR3 loop spans 17 amino acids. The chain's CDR3 is CASNGGPSQALYNEQFF. The CDR3 DNA follows: TGTGCCAGCAACGGGGGGCCCTCCCAAGCCCTATACAATGAGCAGTTCTTC.

This clonotype was seen only a few times. The V and J genes are TRBV6-2 or TRBV6-3 and TRBJ2-7, with a weak D call TRBD2 (5 bases). In germline, CDR1 is MNHEY, CDR2 SVGEGT. Deletions cut 2 bases from V and 6 bases from J, with 17 bases between. The CDR3 runs 15 residues. The CDR3 bases are TGTGCCAGCAGTTACATGAGCGGCCCGACCTCCGAGCAGTACTTC. Encoded protein: CASSYMSGPTSEQYF.

This chain links TRBV20-1 with TRBJ2-1, with 10 positions matching TRBD2. V shed 5 bases and J 12 bases; nucleotides not matched to a gene: 22. The CDR3 length is 17 residues. Germline CDR1 is DFQATT and CDR2 is SNEGSKA (reference sequence). The CDR3 reads CSAPTGVLAGSWVGQFF. Here the CDR3 DNA reads TGCAGTGCTCCGACAGGGGTACTAGCGGGGTCTTGGGTGGGGCAGTTCTTC.

This clonotype was found many times. The rearrangement uses TRBV3-1 and TRBJ2-5; the D gene is possibly TRBD2 (6 bases). This CDR3 has 15 amino acids. V gave up 0 bases and J gave up 1 base, with 9 bases separating them. Germline assignment: CDR1 LGHDT and CDR2 YNNKEL (reference sequence). Written as DNA, the CDR3 is TGTGCCAGCAGCCAAGAACGGAGGGGCCAAGAGACCCAGTACTTC. Amino acids: CASSQERRGQETQYF.

J is TRBJ2-5 and V is TRBV7-8; D is possibly TRBD1 (6 bases). With 4 bases removed from V and 5 bases from J, the gap between germline ends came to 11 bases. The CDR3 totals 13 residues. Germline V gives CDR1 SGHVS, CDR2 FQNEAQ. CDR3: CASSWATGETQYF. CDR3 in DNA: TGTGCCAGCAGCTGGGCCACAGGGGAGACCCAGTACTTC.

The CDR3 DNA reads TGTGCCAGCAGCTTAGCGCAGTCGCGCGCGCCCCAGCATTTT. Encoded protein: CASSLAQSRAPQHF. The chain joins TRBV7-8 to TRBJ1-5; D ambiguous. This CDR3 region has 14 residues. Per germline, CDR1 SGHVS and CDR2 FQNEAQ. The V end lost 0 bases, the J end lost 9 bases, and 12 bases lay between the germline ends. Full variable domain (rest looked up from reference TRBV7-8 and TRBJ1-5): GAGVSQSPRYKVAKRGQDVALRCDPISGHVSLFWYQQALGQGPEFLTYFQNEAQLDKSGLPSDRFFAERPEGSVSTLKIQRTQQEDSAVYLCASSLAQSRAPQHFGDGTRLSIL.

The chain has TRBV27 and TRBJ2-7; TRBD2 aligns across 7 bases. V was pared by 0 bases and J by 2 bases, with 7 bases of the junction left unmatched. Germline CDR1 reads MNHEY; CDR2 reads SMNVEV (reference sequence). The CDR3 covers 16 residues. As DNA, the CDR3 is TGTGCCAGCAGTTTATCAGCTAGCGGCTTTGCCTACGAGCAGTACTTC. It yields the protein CASSLSASGFAYEQYF.

In this sample, this clonotype turned up a few times. The V call is TRBV18, the J call TRBJ1-1; maybe TRBD1 (6 bases). Germline CDR1 reads KGHSH; CDR2 reads LQKENI. The CDR3 sequence is 16 residues long. The germline V and J ends were trimmed by 5 bases and 2 bases, with 18 bases remaining between them. CDR3 in amino acids: CASSAQLGGTNTEAFF. The CDR3 nucleotides read TGTGCCAGCTCAGCACAACTCGGGGGGACAAACACTGAAGCTTTCTTT.

The V and J genes are TRBV2 and TRBJ1-5; perhaps TRBD1 as D (6 bases). This CDR3 region has 14 residues. CDR1 is SNHLY and CDR2 is FYNNEI in the germline V gene. The V and J ends lost 7 bases and 0 bases respectively, with 10 bases between them. CDR3: CASKDRISNQPQHF. Written as DNA, the CDR3 is TGTGCCAGCAAAGACAGGATTAGCAATCAGCCCCAGCATTTT.

This clonotype was detected a few times. The gene calls are TRBV7-2 and TRBJ2-1, with a weak D call TRBD2 (5 bases). Per germline, CDR1 SGHTA and CDR2 FQGNSA. V was shortened by 7 bases and J by 2 bases, with 15 bases between the two germline ends. The CDR3 length is 15 residues. The CDR3 is CASTHRGITYNEQFF. The CDR3 region has the DNA TGTGCCAGCACCCACCGAGGGATCACCTACAATGAGCAGTTCTTC.

The V and J genes are TRBV7-9 and TRBJ1-3; D may be TRBD1 (5 bases). The CDR3 length is 13 residues. In germline, CDR1 is SEHNR, CDR2 FQNEAQ (reference sequence). V lost 6 bases and J lost 2, with 8 bases in between. This CDR3 is CASRGGAGNTIYF. CDR3 bases: TGTGCCAGCAGGGGGGGGGCTGGAAACACCATATATTTT.

This clonotype was counted a few times. The V call is TRBV12-5, the J call TRBJ1-1, with 8 bases identical to TRBD1. Germline CDR1 is LGHNT and CDR2 is FRNRAP. V gave up 6 bases and J gave up 8 bases; unmatched junction bases: 8. This CDR3 contains 13 residues. CDR3 protein: CASGIRQGQEAFF. CDR3 DNA: TGTGCTAGTGGCATTAGACAGGGGCAGGAAGCTTTCTTT.

A word on this clonotype: Sequence at one end of the junction differs from germline and may be a read error. This chain joins TRBV6-5 and TRBJ1-2; D perhaps matches TRBD1 (5 bases). The CDR3 is made up of 16 amino acids. Germline lookup yields CDR1 MNHEY and CDR2 SVGAGI. As DNA, the CDR3 is TGTGCCAACAGTTCCGGATGGGGGGAAGCTAACTATGGCTACACCTTC. It is translated as CANSSGWGEANYGYTF.

This clonotype was counted between two and nine times. This chain connects TRBV10-3 to TRBJ2-3; 7 nucleotides agree with TRBD2. V shed 8 bases, J shed 2 bases, and the junction held 4 bases outside the gene matches. Per germline, CDR1 ENHRY and CDR2 SYGVKD. There are 13 residues in the CDR3. In DNA, the CDR3 is TGTGCCATCTCGGGGGGATCCACAGATACGCAGTATTTT. It is translated as CAISGGSTDTQYF.

The CDR3 loop reads CASSPRLDKGHETQYF. In nucleotides, the CDR3 is TGTGCCAGCAGCCCAAGATTGGACAAGGGGCATGAGACCCAGTACTTC. J is TRBJ2-5 and V is TRBV11-2; the D gene is possibly TRBD1 (5 bases). V was clipped by 5 bases and J by 5 bases, with 21 bases between them. Looked up from germline, CDR1 is SGHAT and CDR2 is FQNNGV. CDR3 size: 16 residues.

V and J are TRBV13 and TRBJ1-4; D unclear. CDR3 size: 13 residues. The germline CDR1 and CDR2 sequences are PRHDT and FYEKMQ (reference sequence). The V end lost 7 bases, the J end lost 6 bases, and 12 bases lay between the germline ends. CDR3 sequence reads: CASTDRPDEKLFF. The CDR3 DNA reads as TGTGCCAGCACTGACCGTCCGGATGAAAAACTGTTTTTT.